The rows below give T cell receptor beta chains drawn from one sample of a study of immune heterogeneity within non-small cell lung tumors. One entry per CDR3 protein, called by TCRdb with MiXCR from the multiplex PCR reads. The table lists 15,000 or so distinct CDR3 sequences, under 30% of them singletons. Sequenced: lung tumor tissue. These TCRs come from a man between 35 and 55 years old with non-small cell lung cancer. Each CDR3 is given without its conserved first and last residue. A D gene is named only where the DNA matches it firmly.

v_call: TRBV2; j_call: TRBJ2-5; d_call: TRBD1; cdr3_aa: ASSAGQGRQETQY
v_call: TRBV11-3; j_call: TRBJ2-5; d_call: -; cdr3_aa: ASSLGTLLRETQY
v_call: TRBV3-1; j_call: TRBJ2-2; d_call: TRBD2; cdr3_aa: ASSLEWGLATGELF
v_call: TRBV6-2/TRBV6-3; j_call: TRBJ2-4; d_call: TRBD1; cdr3_aa: ASRRQGYIQY
v_call: TRBV12-3/TRBV12-4; j_call: TRBJ1-5; d_call: -; cdr3_aa: ASSFRRGGSGPQH
v_call: TRBV12-3/TRBV12-4; j_call: TRBJ2-7; d_call: -; cdr3_aa: ASSFSDLTGRSSYEQY
v_call: TRBV20-1; j_call: TRBJ2-7; d_call: TRBD2; cdr3_aa: SALPIGGRGHEQY
v_call: TRBV2; j_call: TRBJ2-1; d_call: TRBD2; cdr3_aa: ASGTSGYNEQF
v_call: TRBV18; j_call: TRBJ2-5; d_call: -; cdr3_aa: ASSPLGSKRTQY
v_call: TRBV6-5; j_call: TRBJ2-3; d_call: -; cdr3_aa: ASSYSYERDTQY
v_call: TRBV3-1; j_call: TRBJ2-1; d_call: -; cdr3_aa: ASSHGSGIVSGQF
v_call: TRBV30; j_call: TRBJ2-3; d_call: -; cdr3_aa: AWMGRGADTQY
v_call: TRBV6-1; j_call: TRBJ1-1; d_call: -; cdr3_aa: ASSEVRATEAF
v_call: TRBV18; j_call: TRBJ1-1; d_call: -; cdr3_aa: ASSPRGKGEHTEAF
v_call: TRBV5-1; j_call: TRBJ2-7; d_call: TRBD1; cdr3_aa: ASSSDRGNPEQY
v_call: TRBV2; j_call: TRBJ2-5; d_call: -; cdr3_aa: ASRSTEWETQY
v_call: TRBV6-4; j_call: TRBJ1-6; d_call: -; cdr3_aa: ASSDVRANSPLH
v_call: TRBV7-9; j_call: TRBJ2-7; d_call: -; cdr3_aa: ASSPTGGGDYEQY
v_call: TRBV5-1; j_call: TRBJ2-1; d_call: TRBD1; cdr3_aa: ASSLATGSYNEQF
v_call: TRBV6-5; j_call: TRBJ1-2; d_call: -; cdr3_aa: ASSYNWGAYGYT
v_call: TRBV7-2; j_call: TRBJ2-7; d_call: TRBD2; cdr3_aa: ASSPGLANSYEQY
v_call: TRBV19; j_call: TRBJ1-5; d_call: -; cdr3_aa: ASSIGGGARGHPQH
v_call: TRBV13; j_call: TRBJ2-7; d_call: TRBD2; cdr3_aa: ASSSGLVGDEQY
v_call: TRBV4-1; j_call: TRBJ2-1; d_call: TRBD2; cdr3_aa: ASSQGSGSDNEQF
v_call: TRBV18; j_call: TRBJ2-7; d_call: -; cdr3_aa: ASSPSRKLNEQY
v_call: TRBV29-1; j_call: TRBJ2-3; d_call: -; cdr3_aa: SVTLPGRTDTQY